Following are 7 T cell receptor beta chains from one sample sequenced in a study of control samples from healthy donors and cancer patients. Here immunoSEQ multiplex PCR was the method, and the copy in TCRdb shows in-frame clones only, minus some. The table records 65,000 to 80,000 clones, about nine tenths of them present only once. Sample: PBMCs. The origin of the receptors is a woman aged 50 to 60 with colorectal cancer.

This rearrangement joins TRBV28 to TRBJ2-5; a possible D gene is TRBD2 (7 bases). Germline V CDR1 and CDR2: MDHEN, SYDVKM. The CDR3 loop spans 13 amino acids. Trimming took 5 bases from V and 5 from J, leaving 12 bases between them. The DNA for the CDR3 is TGTGCCAGCAGTGGGGGGGCCCGGGAGACCCAGTACTTC. Its translation: CASSGGARETQYF.

The chain joins TRBV18 to TRBJ2-3; no clear D gene. The germline V and J ends were trimmed by 6 bases and 4 bases, with 14 bases remaining between them. Germline V lookup: CDR1 KGHSH, CDR2 LQKENI. The CDR3 covers 14 residues. DNA of the CDR3: TGTGCCAGCTCCCCCGCTACCCACGCAGATACGCAGTATTTT. Translated: CASSPATHADTQYF.

The chain carries TRBV28 and TRBJ1-5, with 10 bases identical to TRBD1. V trimming: 5 bases; J trimming: 3 bases; junction bases outside the gene matches: 7. Germline CDR1 MDHEN, CDR2 SYDVKM. This CDR3 contains 16 residues. CDR3 residues: CASSIRQGANNQPQHF. The CDR3 bases are TGTGCCAGCAGTATTAGACAGGGGGCGAACAATCAGCCCCAGCATTTT. The full variable domain, with the rest looked up from reference TRBV28 and TRBJ1-5, is DVKVTQSSRYLVKRTGEKVFLECVQDMDHENMFWYRQDPGLGLRLIYFSYDVKMKEKGDIPEGYSVSREKKERFSLILESASTNQTSMYLCASSIRQGANNQPQHFGDGTRLSIL.

In its sample, this clone was seen a few times. The chain couples TRBV5-5 to TRBJ2-2; 7 bases fit TRBD1. The germline V gene encodes CDR1 SGHKS and CDR2 YYEKEE (reference sequence). V was pared by 4 bases and J by 4 bases, with 7 bases of the junction left unmatched. This CDR3 has 15 residues. In DNA form, the CDR3 reads TGTGCCAGCAGCCTTAAGACAGGGCTCACCGGGGAGCTGTTTTTT. It translates to CASSLKTGLTGELFF. Supplemented by reference TRBV5-5 and TRBJ2-2, the full variable domain reads DAGVTQSPTHLIKTRGQQVTLRCSPISGHKSVSWYQQVLGQGPQFIFQYYEKEERGRGNFPDRFSARQFPNYSSELNVNALLLGDSALYLCASSLKTGLTGELFFGEGSRLTVL.

This clone was seen a single time. The chain joins TRBV18 to TRBJ2-3, with a tentative D call TRBD1 (6 bases). The CDR3 has 17 residues. Looked up from germline, CDR1 is KGHSH and CDR2 is LQKENI. The ends were cut back, 6 bases at V and 0 bases at J, with 19 bases in the middle. The CDR3, as DNA: TGTGCCAGCTCTAGAACCGGGACACAGCTTAGCACAGATACGCAGTATTTT. Amino acids: CASSRTGTQLSTDTQYF.

The chain combines TRBV13 with TRBJ1-4, with 11 bases fitting TRBD1. CDR1 is PRHDT, CDR2 FYEKMQ, per germline (reference sequence). V gave up 5 bases and J gave up 2 bases; unmatched junction bases: 7. This CDR3 is 17 amino acids long. The CDR3 spells CASSRRTGGDTNEKLFF. The DNA of the CDR3 is TGTGCCAGCAGCCGCCGGACAGGGGGCGATACTAATGAAAAACTGTTTTTT.

This chain uses TRBV2 with TRBJ2-2, with no clear D. CDR1 and CDR2 (germline): SNHLY, FYNNEI. Trimming removed 7 bases from V and 0 bases from J, with 9 bases in between. The CDR3 covers 14 residues. Here the CDR3 reads CASMQESNTGELFF. As DNA, the CDR3 is TGTGCCAGCATGCAGGAATCGAACACCGGGGAGCTGTTTTTT. Using reference TRBV2 and TRBJ2-2 for the parts outside the CDR3, the full variable domain is EPEVTQTPSHQVTQMGQEVILRCVPISNHLYFYWYRQILGQKVEFLVSFYNNEISEKSEIFDDQFSVERPDGSNFTLKIRSTKLEDSAMYFCASMQESNTGELFFGEGSRLTVL.